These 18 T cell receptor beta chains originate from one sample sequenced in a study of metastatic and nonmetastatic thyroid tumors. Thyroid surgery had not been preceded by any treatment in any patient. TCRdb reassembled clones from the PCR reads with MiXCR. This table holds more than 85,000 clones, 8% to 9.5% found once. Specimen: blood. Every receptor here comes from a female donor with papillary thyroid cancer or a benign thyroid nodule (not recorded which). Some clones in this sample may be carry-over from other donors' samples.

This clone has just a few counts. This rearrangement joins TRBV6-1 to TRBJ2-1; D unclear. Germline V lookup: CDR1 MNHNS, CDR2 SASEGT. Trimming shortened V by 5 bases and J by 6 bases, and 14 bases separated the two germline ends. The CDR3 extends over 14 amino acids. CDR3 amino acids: CASSTPVGPNEQFF. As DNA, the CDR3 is TGTGCCAGCAGTACACCTGTCGGGCCCAATGAGCAGTTCTTC.

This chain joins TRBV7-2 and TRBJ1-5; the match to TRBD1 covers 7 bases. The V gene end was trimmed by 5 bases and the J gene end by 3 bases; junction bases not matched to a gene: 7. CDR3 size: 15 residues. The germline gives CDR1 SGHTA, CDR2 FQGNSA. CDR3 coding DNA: TGTGCCAGCAGCGCCGGGACAGTATTCAATCAGCCCCAGCATTTT. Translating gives CASSAGTVFNQPQHF.

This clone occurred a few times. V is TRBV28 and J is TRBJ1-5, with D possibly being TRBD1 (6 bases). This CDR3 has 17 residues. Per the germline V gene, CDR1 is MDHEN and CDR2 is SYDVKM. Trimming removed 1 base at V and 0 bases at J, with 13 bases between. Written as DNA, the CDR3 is TGTGCCAGCAGTTTATTCCAGGGGACCCATAGCAATCAGCCCCAGCATTTT. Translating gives CASSLFQGTHSNQPQHF.

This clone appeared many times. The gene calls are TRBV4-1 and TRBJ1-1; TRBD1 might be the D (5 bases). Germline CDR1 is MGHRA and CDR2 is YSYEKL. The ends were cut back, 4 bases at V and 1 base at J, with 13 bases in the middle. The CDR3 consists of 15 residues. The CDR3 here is CASSPFRVGNTEAFF. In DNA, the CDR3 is TGCGCCAGCAGCCCGTTCAGGGTGGGGAACACTGAAGCTTTCTTT.

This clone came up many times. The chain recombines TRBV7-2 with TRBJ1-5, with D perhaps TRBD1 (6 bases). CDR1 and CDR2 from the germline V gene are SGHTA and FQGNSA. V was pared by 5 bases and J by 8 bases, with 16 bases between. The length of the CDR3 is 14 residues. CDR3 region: CASSASGTWEPQHF. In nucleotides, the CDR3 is TGTGCCAGCAGCGCATCCGGGACATGGGAGCCCCAGCATTTT.

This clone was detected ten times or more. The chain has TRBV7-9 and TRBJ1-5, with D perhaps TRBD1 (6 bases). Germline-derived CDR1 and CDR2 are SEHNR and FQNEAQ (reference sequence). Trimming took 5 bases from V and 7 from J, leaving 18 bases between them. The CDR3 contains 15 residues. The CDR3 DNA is TGTGCCAGCAGCGATTATACAGGGTCGGAACAGCCCCAGCATTTT. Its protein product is CASSDYTGSEQPQHF. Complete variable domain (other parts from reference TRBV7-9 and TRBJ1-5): DTGVSQNPRHKITKRGQNVTFRCDPISEHNRLYWYRQTLGQGPEFLTYFQNEAQLEKSRLLSDRFSAERPKGSFSTLEIQRTEQGDSAMYLCASSDYTGSEQPQHFGDGTRLSIL.

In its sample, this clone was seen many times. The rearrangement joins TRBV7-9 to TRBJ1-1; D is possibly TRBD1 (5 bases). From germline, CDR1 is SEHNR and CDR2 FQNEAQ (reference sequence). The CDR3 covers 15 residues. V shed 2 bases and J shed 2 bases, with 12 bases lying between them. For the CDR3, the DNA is TGTGCCAGCAGCTTAAGGGGTAGCGACAACACTGAAGCTTTCTTT. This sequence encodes CASSLRGSDNTEAFF. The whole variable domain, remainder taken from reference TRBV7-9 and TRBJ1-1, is DTGVSQNPRHKITKRGQNVTFRCDPISEHNRLYWYRQTLGQGPEFLTYFQNEAQLEKSRLLSDRFSAERPKGSFSTLEIQRTEQGDSAMYLCASSLRGSDNTEAFFGQGTRLTVV.

In DNA form, the CDR3 reads TGTGCCAGCAGTTACGGTTCCGGGACAGGCAGTGCAACTAATGAAAAACTGTTTTTT. Its protein is CASSYGSGTGSATNEKLFF. The rearrangement joins TRBV6-5 to TRBJ1-4; 8 positions agree with TRBD1. The V and J ends lost 2 bases and 0 bases, in that order; junction bases with no gene match: 11. The length of the CDR3 is 19 residues. In germline, CDR1 is MNHEY, CDR2 SVGAGI.

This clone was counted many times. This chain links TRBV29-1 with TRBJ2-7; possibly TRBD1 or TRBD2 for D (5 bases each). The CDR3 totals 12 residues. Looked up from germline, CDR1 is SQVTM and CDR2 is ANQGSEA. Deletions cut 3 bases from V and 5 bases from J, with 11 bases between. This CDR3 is CSVEGPGHEQYF. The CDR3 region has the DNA TGCAGCGTTGAGGGACCAGGGCACGAGCAGTACTTC.

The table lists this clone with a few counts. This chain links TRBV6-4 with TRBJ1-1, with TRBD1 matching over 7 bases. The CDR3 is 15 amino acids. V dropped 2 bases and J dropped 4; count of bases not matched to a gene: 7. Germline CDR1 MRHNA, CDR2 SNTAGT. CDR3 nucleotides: TGTGCCAGCAGTGACGGGACAGTTGGGAGCACTGAAGCTTTCTTT. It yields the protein CASSDGTVGSTEAFF.

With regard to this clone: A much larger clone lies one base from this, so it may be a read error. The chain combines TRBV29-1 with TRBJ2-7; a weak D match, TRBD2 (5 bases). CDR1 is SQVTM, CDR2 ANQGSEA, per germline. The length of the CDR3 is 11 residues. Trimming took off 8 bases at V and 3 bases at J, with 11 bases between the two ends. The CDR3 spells CSSGLNYEQYF. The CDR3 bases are TGCAGCTCGGGGTTGAACTACGAGCAGTACTTC.

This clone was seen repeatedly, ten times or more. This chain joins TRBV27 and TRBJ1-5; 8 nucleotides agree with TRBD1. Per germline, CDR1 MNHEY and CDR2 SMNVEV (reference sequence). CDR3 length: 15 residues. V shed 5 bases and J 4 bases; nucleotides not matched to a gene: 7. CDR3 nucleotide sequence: TGTGCCAGCAGTCCAGACAGGGGTGGGAATCAGCCCCAGCATTTT. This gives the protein CASSPDRGGNQPQHF.

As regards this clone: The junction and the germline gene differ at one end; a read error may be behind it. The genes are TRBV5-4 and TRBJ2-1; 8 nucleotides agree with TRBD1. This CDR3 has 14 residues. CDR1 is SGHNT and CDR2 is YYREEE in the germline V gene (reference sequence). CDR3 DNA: TGTACCAGCAGAGCCGCGGACAGGGTGGATGAGCAGTTCTTC. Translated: CTSRAADRVDEQFF.

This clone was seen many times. The CDR3, as DNA: TGCGCCAGCAGAGCCGACAGGGAAGTCCATGGCTACACCTTC. It yields the protein CASRADREVHGYTF. The V gene is TRBV5-1, the J gene TRBJ1-2; 7 positions agree with TRBD1. The CDR3 loop spans 14 amino acids. Trimming at V came to 5 bases and at J to 6 bases, leaving 10 bases not matched to a gene. Germline V gene data show CDR1 as SGHRS and CDR2 as YFSETQ. The whole variable domain, remainder taken from reference TRBV5-1 and TRBJ1-2, is KAGVTQTPRYLIKTRGQQVTLSCSPISGHRSVSWYQQTPGQGLQFLFEYFSETQRNKGNFPGRFSGRQFSNSRSEMNVSTLELGDSALYLCASRADREVHGYTFGSGTRLTVV.

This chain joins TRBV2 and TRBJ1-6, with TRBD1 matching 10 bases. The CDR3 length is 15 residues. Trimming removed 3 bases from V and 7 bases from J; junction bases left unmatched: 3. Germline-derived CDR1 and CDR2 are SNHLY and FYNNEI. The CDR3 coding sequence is TGTGCCAGCAGTGATCGACAGGGGGCGAATTCACCCCTCCACTTT. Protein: CASSDRQGANSPLHF.

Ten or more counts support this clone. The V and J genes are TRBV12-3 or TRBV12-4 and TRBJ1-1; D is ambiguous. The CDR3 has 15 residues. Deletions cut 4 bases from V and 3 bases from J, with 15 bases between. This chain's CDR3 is CASSSIRLEDTEAFF. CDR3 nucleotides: TGTGCCAGCAGTTCCATAAGGCTGGAAGACACTGAAGCTTTCTTT.

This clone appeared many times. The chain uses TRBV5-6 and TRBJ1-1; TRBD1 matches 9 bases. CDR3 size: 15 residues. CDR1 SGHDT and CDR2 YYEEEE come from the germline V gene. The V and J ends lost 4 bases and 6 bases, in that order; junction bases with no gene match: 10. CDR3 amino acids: CASSHKARDRAEAFF. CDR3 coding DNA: TGTGCCAGCAGCCATAAGGCCCGGGACAGGGCTGAAGCTTTCTTT. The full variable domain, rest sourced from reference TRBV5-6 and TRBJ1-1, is DAGVTQSPTHLIKTRGQQVTLRCSPKSGHDTVSWYQQALGQGPQFIFQYYEEEERQRGNFPDRFSGHQFPNYSSELNVNALLLGDSALYLCASSHKARDRAEAFFGQGTRLTVV.

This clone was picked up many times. The CDR3 coding sequence is TGCAGTGCTGGGACTAGCGGGGGGGGAAACGAGCAGTACTTC. As protein: CSAGTSGGGNEQYF. This chain links TRBV20-1 with TRBJ2-7; 16 positions agree with TRBD2. CDR1 is DFQATT and CDR2 is SNEGSKA in the germline V gene (reference sequence). The CDR3 contains 14 residues. Trimming removed 5 bases from V and 5 bases from J; junction bases left unmatched: 3.